A single sample gave rise to the 17 T cell receptor beta chains below, sequenced in a study of blood T cell repertoires in COVID-19. Produced via immunoSEQ multiplex PCR; TCRdb's table is partial and in-frame only. The data show under 200,000 clones, with around 80% seen just once and around 7% held by the top ten. The sequenced sample was peripheral blood. These receptors all stem from a man in his 70s with active or convalescent COVID-19.

This clone was counted at least ten times. This chain uses TRBV7-6 with TRBJ2-2, with D unresolved. V was clipped by 5 bases and J by 0 bases, with 22 bases between them. CDR1 and CDR2 (germline): SGHVS, FNYEAQ. The CDR3 is 19 residues long. The CDR3 sequence: CASSPTSRPYQSNTGELFF. The CDR3 DNA reads TGTGCCAGCAGCCCTACGTCGCGGCCCTATCAATCGAACACCGGGGAGCTGTTTTTT. Based on the CDR3 plus reference TRBV7-6 and TRBJ2-2, the full variable domain is GAGVSQSPRYKVTKRGQDVALRCDPISGHVSLYWYRQALGQGPEFLTYFNYEAQQDKSGLPNDRFSAERPEGSISTLTIQRTEQRDSAMYRCASSPTSRPYQSNTGELFFGEGSRLTVL.

CDR3 sequence (DNA): TGTGCCAGTAGTTGGGAGCGGGGTGGAGGAAACATTCAGTACTTC. It translates to CASSWERGGGNIQYF. The chain recombines TRBV19 with TRBJ2-4; 7 bases line up with TRBD2. The CDR3 is made up of 15 amino acids. The germline V gene encodes CDR1 LNHDA and CDR2 SQIVND (reference sequence). V was pared by 5 bases and J by 6 bases, with 10 bases of the junction left unmatched.

The chain combines TRBV7-9 with TRBJ1-2, with D hard to call. The CDR3 extends over 12 amino acids. CDR1 and CDR2 from the germline V gene are SEHNR and FQNEAQ (reference sequence). V was trimmed by 4 bases and J by 4 bases, leaving 7 bases between them. CDR3 amino acids: CASSYSPYGYTF. DNA for the CDR3: TGTGCCAGCAGCTACAGTCCCTATGGCTACACCTTC.

This clone was seen a few times. The chain joins TRBV7-9 to TRBJ2-7; D may be TRBD1 (6 bases). Trimming took 2 bases from V and 3 from J, leaving 11 bases between them. There are 14 residues in the CDR3. Germline V gives CDR1 SEHNR, CDR2 FQNEAQ (reference sequence). The CDR3 nucleotides read TGTGCCAGCAGCTTACTGGGGGCCGACTACGAGCAGTACTTC. It translates to CASSLLGADYEQYF.

This clone occurred a few times. The rearrangement links TRBV12-3 or TRBV12-4 to TRBJ2-2, with D tentatively TRBD2 (6 bases). Trimming stripped 7 bases from V and 7 bases from J, with 13 bases between. CDR3 size: 13 residues. The CDR3 here is CASNAGGGGELFF. The CDR3 DNA follows: TGTGCCAGCAACGCCGGGGGTGGCGGGGAGCTGTTTTTT.

The chain joins TRBV5-5 to TRBJ1-6, with D maybe TRBD1 (6 bases). Germline V gene data show CDR1 as SGHKS and CDR2 as YYEKEE (reference sequence). This CDR3 is 16 amino acids long. Trimming removed 2 bases at V and 7 bases at J, with 16 bases between. The CDR3 DNA reads as TGTGCCAGCAGCTTCGCGACAGGCTACACGAATTCACCCCTCCACTTT. It yields the protein CASSFATGYTNSPLHF.

This chain uses TRBV2 with TRBJ2-2, with unresolved D. V lost 7 bases to trimming and J lost 4 bases, with 16 bases between them. The CDR3 loop spans 15 amino acids. Germline-derived CDR1 and CDR2 are SNHLY and FYNNEI. The chain's CDR3 is CASKLDISVTGELFF. CDR3 in DNA: TGTGCCAGCAAGCTCGATATTTCGGTCACCGGGGAGCTGTTTTTT.

This chain joins TRBV29-1 and TRBJ1-2; D is uncertain. Germline V gives CDR1 SQVTM, CDR2 ANQGSEA. V lost 8 bases to trimming and J lost 4 bases, with 11 bases between them. The CDR3 spans 11 residues. CDR3 in DNA: TGCAGCACGGGTGGGAGCTATGGCTACACCTTC. This translates into CSTGGSYGYTF.

This clone has only one observation. The chain is built from TRBV6-5 and TRBJ2-3; 9 nucleotides agree with TRBD1. CDR1 MNHEY and CDR2 SVGAGI come from the germline V gene. V was clipped by 10 bases and J by 6 bases; unmatched bases: 11. The length of the CDR3 is 14 residues. The CDR3 DNA reads as TGTGCCACTTCCCGGGACAGGGCGTGGGATACGCAGTATTTT. The encoded protein is CATSRDRAWDTQYF.

The chain recombines TRBV6-5 with TRBJ2-7; D remains unclear. The CDR3 totals 14 residues. Deletions cut 0 bases from V and 2 bases from J, with 8 bases between. From germline, CDR1 is MNHEY and CDR2 SVGAGI. The CDR3 DNA sequence: TGTGCCAGCAGTTACTCCAATCCCCCCTACGAGCAGTACTTC. Residues: CASSYSNPPYEQYF.

This clone has just one count. V usage is TRBV7-3 and J usage is TRBJ2-5; no clear D gene. Germline V lookup: CDR1 SGHTA, CDR2 FQGTGA. This CDR3 comprises 13 residues. V lost 5 bases and J lost 3, with 10 bases in between. As DNA, the CDR3 is TGTGCCAGCAGCCCCGGAGCAAAAGAGACCCAGTACTTC. It translates to CASSPGAKETQYF. Together with reference TRBV7-3 and TRBJ2-5, the CDR3 gives the full variable domain: GAGVSQTPSNKVTEKGKYVELRCDPISGHTALYWYRQSLGQGPEFLIYFQGTGAADDSGLPNDRFFAVRPEGSVSTLKIQRTERGDSAVYLCASSPGAKETQYFGPGTRLLVL.

This clone was seen only once. The CDR3 DNA follows: TGTGCCACCAGTGATCCCGGAGACTCCTACAATGAGCAGTTCTTC. This gives the protein CATSDPGDSYNEQFF. The chain uses TRBV24-1 and TRBJ2-1; no reliable D call. The CDR3 is made up of 15 amino acids. The V gene lost 3 bases and the J gene lost 0 bases, with 8 bases spanning the gap. From germline, CDR1 is KGHDR and CDR2 SFDVKD.

This clone was seen a single time. This rearrangement joins TRBV6-5 to TRBJ2-7, with 8 bases identical to TRBD2. The CDR3 sequence is 14 residues long. Trimming at V came to 6 bases and at J to 2 bases, leaving 6 bases not matched to a gene. Germline V CDR1 and CDR2: MNHEY, SVGAGI. The CDR3 here is CASSAGLVPYEQYF. CDR3 bases: TGTGCCAGCAGCGCGGGACTAGTTCCCTACGAGCAGTACTTC.

The chain carries TRBV29-1 and TRBJ1-1, with D tentatively TRBD1 (5 bases). The V end lost 4 bases, the J end lost 5 bases, and 11 bases lay between the germline ends. This CDR3 contains 12 residues. The V gene's germline CDR1 is SQVTM and CDR2 ANQGSEA. The CDR3 DNA is TGCAGCGTTGTCAGGGAAGGGACTGAAGCTTTCTTT. Residues: CSVVREGTEAFF.

J is TRBJ1-2 and V is TRBV19, with TRBD1 matching 7 bases. Germline V gives CDR1 LNHDA, CDR2 SQIVND (reference sequence). V dropped 6 bases and J dropped 4; count of bases not matched to a gene: 26. The CDR3 covers 20 residues. In DNA form, the CDR3 reads TGTGCCAGTAGATGTACCGGGACAGAAATTGAACTCCTCGGATGCTATGGCTACACCTTC. Protein: CASRCTGTEIELLGCYGYTF.

The CDR3 sequence is CASSITNGDNHEQFF. Written as DNA, the CDR3 is TGTGCCAGTAGTATCACCAACGGGGACAACCATGAGCAGTTCTTC. The rearrangement uses TRBV19 and TRBJ2-1; a weak D match, TRBD1 (6 bases). Trimming cost V 3 bases and J 8 bases, with 17 bases left between them. This CDR3 has 15 residues. From germline, CDR1 is LNHDA and CDR2 SQIVND (reference sequence).

The rearrangement joins TRBV3-1 (or the pseudogene TRBV3-2) to TRBJ2-3; no firm D call. From germline, CDR1 is LGHDT and CDR2 YNNKEL (reference sequence). CDR3 length: 14 residues. V dropped 3 bases and J dropped 1 base, with 8 bases sitting between them. The CDR3, as DNA: TGTGCCAGCAGCCAGGTGACTGGCACAGATACGCAGTATTTT. Amino acid sequence: CASSQVTGTDTQYF.